Below, 13 T cell receptor beta chains from the same sample are listed, as sequenced in a study of control samples from healthy donors and cancer patients. Sequencing used immunoSEQ multiplex PCR; TCRdb keeps in-frame clones, though not all of them. The data hold approximately 90,000 clones, with roughly 83% observed a single time. The source material was PBMCs. The receptor source for this set is a man between 65 and 80 years old with lung cancer.

The chain couples TRBV9 to TRBJ2-3, with no clear D. The CDR3 extends over 13 amino acids. Germline CDR1 SGDLS, CDR2 YYNGEE. Trimming shortened V by 0 bases and J by 6 bases, and 8 bases separated the two germline ends. Written as DNA, the CDR3 is TGTGCCAGCAGCGTAGGGCCTACTGATACGCAGTATTTT. Its protein is CASSVGPTDTQYF.

The V gene is TRBV3-1 (or the pseudogene TRBV3-2), the J gene TRBJ1-4; D perhaps matches TRBD1 (5 bases). This CDR3 comprises 14 residues. CDR1 and CDR2 from the germline V gene are LGHDT and YNNKEL (reference sequence). The germline V and J ends were trimmed by 1 base and 8 bases, with 11 bases remaining between them. The CDR3 sequence: CASSQGLGVEKLFF. The CDR3 DNA sequence: TGTGCCAGCAGCCAAGGCTTGGGGGTGGAAAAACTGTTTTTT.

V gene TRBV27 combines with J gene TRBJ1-1; 8 nucleotides line up with TRBD1. Trimming removed 6 bases from V and 1 base from J; junction bases left unmatched: 4. The CDR3 covers 14 residues. From germline, CDR1 is MNHEY and CDR2 SMNVEV (reference sequence). CDR3 region: CASSIDRGNTEAFF. CDR3 in DNA: TGTGCCAGCAGCATCGACAGGGGGAACACTGAAGCTTTCTTT.

In this sample, this clone turned up once. This rearrangement joins TRBV24-1 to TRBJ1-2; D not certain. The germline V gene encodes CDR1 KGHDR and CDR2 SFDVKD. V lost 4 bases, J lost 0 bases, and 8 bases lay in between. There are 14 residues in the CDR3. The chain's CDR3 is CATSDRFSNYGYTF. CDR3 nucleotide sequence: TGTGCCACCAGTGACAGGTTTTCTAACTATGGCTACACCTTC.

The chain recombines TRBV6-5 with TRBJ1-1; TRBD1 aligns across 10 bases. With 6 bases clipped from V and 5 bases from J, the junction kept 9 bases outside the gene matches. In germline, CDR1 is MNHEY, CDR2 SVGAGI. CDR3 length equals 15 residues. The CDR3 DNA follows: TGTGCCAGCAGCTTGACCGGGACAGGGGTGACTGAAGCTTTCTTT. This codes for CASSLTGTGVTEAFF.

This chain connects TRBV7-8 to TRBJ2-7; 7 bases line up with TRBD1. The CDR3 totals 14 residues. Germline V lookup: CDR1 SGHVS, CDR2 FQNEAQ. V lost 3 bases, J lost 7 bases, and 9 bases stayed unmatched. CDR3 loop: CASSFRETGKEQYF. CDR3 bases: TGTGCCAGCAGCTTCCGAGAGACAGGGAAGGAGCAGTACTTC.

The genes are TRBV18 and TRBJ1-5; TRBD1 matches at 9 bases. V was clipped by 2 bases and J by 0 bases; unmatched bases: 2. The CDR3 contains 16 residues. Germline lookup yields CDR1 KGHSH and CDR2 LQKENI. Written as DNA, the CDR3 is TGTGCCAGCTCACCAGGGACAGGGCCTAGCAATCAGCCCCAGCATTTT. This sequence encodes CASSPGTGPSNQPQHF.

The chain carries TRBV6-5 and TRBJ1-1; 8 bases are shared with TRBD1. This CDR3 spans 15 amino acids. The germline CDR1 and CDR2 sequences are MNHEY and SVGAGI. Trimming removed 6 bases from V and 1 base from J; junction bases left unmatched: 7. For the CDR3, the DNA is TGTGCCAGCAGCAACGGGGGGACAGGGAACACTGAAGCTTTCTTT. Its protein is CASSNGGTGNTEAFF.

This chain connects TRBV2 to TRBJ2-7, with D possibly TRBD2 on 6 matching bases. Trimming left V 6 bases short and J 3 bases short, with 15 bases between. This CDR3 has 14 amino acids. CDR1 is SNHLY, CDR2 FYNNEI, per germline. The CDR3 bases are TGTGCCAGCAGCCTCGGAGGGTTTGGCTACGAGCAGTACTTC. Amino acid sequence: CASSLGGFGYEQYF.

CDR3 in amino acids: CATSANRGVPGELFF. DNA of the CDR3: TGTGCCACCAGTGCCAACCGGGGGGTACCCGGGGAGCTGTTTTTT. V is TRBV24-1 and J is TRBJ2-2; 7 nucleotides align to TRBD2. The length of the CDR3 is 15 residues. Per the germline V gene, CDR1 is KGHDR and CDR2 is SFDVKD. J was trimmed by 6 bases and V by 5 bases; bases with no gene match: 8.

The chain couples TRBV30 to TRBJ1-6, with D unresolved. The germline CDR1 and CDR2 sequences are GTSNPN and SVGIG (reference sequence). The V end was cut by 2 bases, the J end by 1 base, with 6 bases between. The CDR3 sequence is 14 residues long. CDR3: CAWSWGSYNSPLHF. The CDR3 DNA sequence: TGTGCCTGGAGTTGGGGATCCTATAATTCACCCCTCCACTTT.

The chain carries TRBV24-1 and TRBJ1-2; unclear D gene. V shed 9 bases and J shed 4 bases, with 8 bases lying between them. The length of the CDR3 is 11 residues. Germline V gives CDR1 KGHDR, CDR2 SFDVKD. CDR3 amino acids: CATGGIYGYTF. As DNA, the CDR3 is TGTGCCACCGGAGGTATCTATGGCTACACCTTC.

The chain employs TRBV4-1 and TRBJ1-5, with D possibly being TRBD1 (5 bases). V lost 2 bases, J lost 2 bases, and 19 bases lay in between. This CDR3 region has 18 residues. The germline CDR1 and CDR2 sequences are MGHRA and YSYEKL. DNA for the CDR3: TGCGCCAGCAGCCAAACAGGTCTCGACATATTTGGCAATCAGCCCCAGCATTTT. Its translation: CASSQTGLDIFGNQPQHF.